This TCR beta chain was identified during a study of T cell repertoires in cytomegalovirus infection. Across the whole study: The public TCR beta signatures pointed to both CMV infection and matching HLA type.

TCRdb re-derived calls from the reads in MiXCR, one entry per CDR3 protein. There are fewer than 200,000 distinct CDR3 sequences in the sample; roughly 19% occur only once, and just under 3% lies in the top ten. Germline-derived CDR1 and CDR2 are LNHDA and SQIVND (reference sequence). This CDR3 region has 15 residues. V was clipped by 9 bases and J by 3 bases, with 20 bases between them. To note about this clonotype: As yet, its antigen is unknown.

Points from the study as a whole: HLA-C-restricted TCR beta clonotypes specific for CMV led the ex vivo response. Adding up the frequency of public TCR beta families identified people who carried CMV plus the relevant HLA.

The clonotype was recovered from a human donor in good health (CMV status not recorded). Some clones in this sample may be carry-over from other donors' samples. The sample consisted of PBMCs. The J gene is TRBJ2-5, the V gene TRBV19; no firm D call. DNA for the CDR3: TGTGCCAGAATCCCCTTACGCGAAAAAGAAGAGACCCAGTACTTC. Encoded protein: CARIPLREKEETQYF.